The rows below give T cell receptor beta chains drawn from one sample of a study of T cells after yellow fever vaccination. Via MiXCR, TCRdb re-called the 5' RACE reads, giving one row per CDR3 protein. There are 25,000 to 30,000 distinct CDR3 sequences in the sample; around 5.8% occur only once, and roughly 25% lies in the top ten. Here the sequenced sample was PBMCs, either bulk or a sorted T-cell subset (CD4+, CD8+, memory, or dextramer-sorted; not recorded which), taken on the day of the yellow fever booster vaccination. The source of these receptors is a man in his thirties or forties who received the YFV17D yellow fever vaccine. CDR3s include the opening cysteine and the closing phenylalanine or tryptophan. Each record gives: D gene, V gene, clone size, J gene, CDR3 protein, CDR3 DNA. The D gene is left open where the match is weak. The listing skips clone size in some rows; elsewhere it reads once, few, many or a size class.

TRBD2	TRBV9	many	TRBJ2-3	CASSVTIGVAGGASTDTQYF	TGTGCCAGCAGCGTAACAATTGGAGTAGCGGGAGGGGCCTCCACAGATACGCAGTATTTT
TRBD1	TRBV12-3/TRBV12-4	many	TRBJ1-1	CASSTSTGGTEAFF	TGTGCCAGCAGTACCTCGACAGGGGGCACTGAAGCTTTCTTT
NA	TRBV5-1	NA	TRBJ1-6	CASSSSGQINSPLHF	TGCGCCAGCAGCTCCTCCGGACAGATTAATTCACCCCTCCACTTT
NA	TRBV15	many	TRBJ1-1	CATSKWNTEAFF	TGTGCCACCAGCAAATGGAACACTGAAGCTTTCTTT
TRBD1	TRBV10-3	once	TRBJ2-3	CAISVGGADTQYF	TGTGCCATCAGTGTAGGGGGCGCAGATACGCAGTATTTT
NA	TRBV4-1	many	TRBJ2-3	CASSQDYSGPLTDTQYF	TGCGCCAGCAGCCAAGACTATAGCGGACCCCTAACAGATACGCAGTATTTT
NA	TRBV20-1	few	TRBJ1-2	CSAVDGDYGYTF	TGCAGTGCTGTGGACGGTGACTATGGCTACACCTTC
TRBD2	TRBV11-2	NA	TRBJ2-2	CASSLVAGGNTGELFF	TGTGCCAGCAGCTTAGTAGCGGGAGGTAACACCGGGGAGCTGTTTTTT
NA	TRBV20-1	few	TRBJ1-2	CSASGQGYTF	TGCAGTGCTAGCGGCCAGGGCTACACCTTC
NA	TRBV4-3	NA	TRBJ2-2	CASIQAPSARVTGELFF	TGCGCCAGCATCCAAGCCCCGTCCGCCCGAGTCACCGGGGAGCTGTTTTTT
TRBD1	TRBV5-5	many	TRBJ2-4	CASSSTGARDIQYF	TGTGCCAGCAGCTCGACAGGGGCTCGGGACATTCAGTACTTC
NA	TRBV11-2	many	TRBJ2-5	CASSPQGGTQYF	TGTGCCAGCAGCCCCCAGGGGGGGACCCAGTACTTC
NA	TRBV10-3	many	TRBJ1-3	CAISESSGGGNTIYF	TGTGCCATCAGTGAGTCCAGTGGCGGGGGAAACACCATATATTTT
NA	TRBV5-6	NA	TRBJ2-1	CASSSSGTPWNEQFF	TGTGCCAGCAGCTCTTCCGGGACTCCCTGGAATGAGCAGTTCTTC
NA	TRBV7-9	few	TRBJ2-1	CASSLGNPNEQFF	TGTGCCAGCAGCTTAGGGAACCCCAATGAGCAGTTCTTC
NA	TRBV11-3	many	TRBJ2-1	CASSFSSNNEQFF	TGTGCCAGCAGCTTTTCTAGTAACAATGAGCAGTTCTTC
NA	TRBV7-2	many	TRBJ2-7	CASSFSLQGNGEQYF	TGTGCCAGCAGCTTTTCCCTACAGGGAAATGGGGAGCAGTACTTC
TRBD2	TRBV11-1	many	TRBJ2-4	CASRPGLAGDFAKNIQYF	TGTGCCAGCAGACCTGGACTAGCGGGAGATTTCGCCAAAAACATTCAGTACTTC
NA	TRBV11-2	many	TRBJ2-2	CASSPSWVASENTGELFF	TGTGCCAGCAGCCCGAGTTGGGTGGCTAGCGAGAACACCGGGGAGCTGTTTTTT
NA	TRBV18	few	TRBJ2-5	CASSPVSGLYQETQYF	TGTGCCAGCTCACCCGTCAGCGGACTATACCAAGAGACCCAGTACTTC
NA	TRBV24-1	many	TRBJ2-5	CATSAPTEGLGETQYF	TGTGCCACCAGTGCCCCCACCGAGGGTCTGGGGGAGACCCAGTACTTC
TRBD2	TRBV5-5	many	TRBJ2-7	CASRLPGLAAYEQYF	TGTGCCAGCAGACTCCCAGGACTAGCGGCCTACGAGCAGTACTTC
NA	TRBV2	many	TRBJ1-6	CAEGQPDNSPLHF	TGTGCCGAGGGGCAACCTGATAATTCACCCCTCCACTTT
NA	TRBV7-2	many	TRBJ1-1	CASSLGPVMNTEAFF	TGTGCCAGCAGCTTAGGGCCCGTAATGAACACTGAAGCTTTCTTT
TRBD1	TRBV6-5	few	TRBJ1-2	CASSVQGINYGYTF	TGTGCCAGCAGCGTACAGGGGATCAACTATGGCTACACCTTC
NA	TRBV11-2	few	TRBJ2-1	CASSLDEWEAYNEQFF	TGTGCCAGCAGCTTAGACGAGTGGGAAGCCTACAATGAGCAGTTCTTC